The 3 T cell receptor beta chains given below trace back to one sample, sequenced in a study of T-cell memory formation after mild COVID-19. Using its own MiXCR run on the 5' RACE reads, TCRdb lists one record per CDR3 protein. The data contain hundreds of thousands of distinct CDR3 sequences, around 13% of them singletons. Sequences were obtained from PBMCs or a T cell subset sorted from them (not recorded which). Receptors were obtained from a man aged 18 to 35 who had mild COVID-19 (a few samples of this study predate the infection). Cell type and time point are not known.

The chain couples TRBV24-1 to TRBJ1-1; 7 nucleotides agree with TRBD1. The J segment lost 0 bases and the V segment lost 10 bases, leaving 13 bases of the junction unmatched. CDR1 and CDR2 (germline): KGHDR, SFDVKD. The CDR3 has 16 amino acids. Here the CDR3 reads CATQSGEGQLNTEAFF. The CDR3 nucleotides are TGTGCCACGCAGTCCGGGGAGGGACAGCTGAACACTGAAGCTTTCTTT.

The CDR3 protein is CASSPRRMSTDTQYF. As DNA, the CDR3 is TGTGCCAGCAGTCCCCGGCGGATGAGCACAGATACGCAGTATTTT. This sequence joins TRBV27 and TRBJ2-3; D unclear. V lost 5 bases and J 0 bases, leaving 12 bases between the germline ends. There are 15 residues in the CDR3. Per germline, CDR1 MNHEY and CDR2 SMNVEV (reference sequence).

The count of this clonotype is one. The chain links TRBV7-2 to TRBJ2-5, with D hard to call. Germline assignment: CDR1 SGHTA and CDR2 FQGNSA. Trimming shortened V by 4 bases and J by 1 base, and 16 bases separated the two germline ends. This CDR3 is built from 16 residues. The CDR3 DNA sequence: TGTGCCAGCAGCTCCACCCGACTGGCCCGCCAAGAGACCCAGTACTTC. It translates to CASSSTRLARQETQYF.